The sequence of this TCR beta chain was determined in a study of early T cells in non-severe SARS-CoV-2 infection (dated by TCRdb to the early 2020s). Study-wide context: Because TCR sequencing relied on bulk RNA taken from unsorted whole blood, pairing of alpha and beta chains was not possible.

A case-control design nested within a healthcare worker cohort in London, UK, was used, with weekly nasopharyngeal swab PCR tests and blood sampling performed. Healthcare workers were enrolled in the week of the UK lockdown, from 23 to 31 March 2020, and were followed every week for up to roughly 16 weeks. Library creation used 5' RACE. The sample was run on a NextSeq 500. The TCR library protocol attached unique molecular identifiers to individual cDNA molecules to correct for sequencing error and PCR bias. Both TCR alpha and beta chains were sequenced, and tight co-correlation was observed between alpha and beta sequence abundances in each sample. The authors processed their data as follows. Decombinator V4 was used to annotate the V gene, J gene and CDR3 of the TCR sequences. Expanded TCRs were defined as changing significantly between any two time points under a Poisson model with p below 0.0001. TCR abundances were normalised to the total number of TCRs sequenced per sample and were expressed as counts per million. MAIT TCRs were defined by TRAV1-2 paired with TRAJ12, TRAJ20 or TRAJ33, and iNKT TCRs by TRAV10 paired with TRAJ18. VDJdb, accessed 1 November 2021, was searched for CMV, EBV and SARS-CoV-2 annotated TCRs, excluding TCRs annotated for multiple antigens. TCRdb itself trimmed the public reads at Q25 with fastp, ran MiXCR and retained productive beta chains. For every CDR3 protein sequence, its rows merge into one entry that carries the most common genes and DNA. What appears here as the V and J calls and clone size reflects TCRdb's work, not the paper's. For this sample the table gives under 85,000 distinct CDR3 sequences, of which around 13% were detected only once. Approximately 1.1% of the sample goes to the ten largest clones.

The CDR3 holds 20 amino acids from the cysteine to the phenylalanine. The sequence is cut down to CDR3 DNA, 60 bases in frame from base 1. The germline V gene encodes CDR1 MGHRA and CDR2 YSYEKL. Trimming accounts for 2 bases at V and 1 base at J, while the number of junction bases matched to no gene is 12. Results and caveats for the whole study, not just this receptor: Matching against VDJdb was skewed toward anti-spike CD8 responses, likely underestimated virus-specific expansions, and missed private and CD4 specificities.

With respect to this clonotype: Its antigen remains undetermined. Base qualities are not provided; no much larger clone lies one nucleotide away.

Sample: whole blood. In this chain, TRBV4-1 is recombined with TRBJ2-6; the junction holds 9 bases that match TRBD1. This TCR came from an adult who was a healthcare worker with PCR-confirmed SARS-CoV-2 infection or an uninfected control (not recorded which). CDR3 loop: CASSQSSVQGAVSGANVLTF. The DNA sequence is TGCGCCAGCAGCCAATCGAGCGTACAGGGGGCTGTTTCTGGGGCCAACGTCCTGACTTTC.